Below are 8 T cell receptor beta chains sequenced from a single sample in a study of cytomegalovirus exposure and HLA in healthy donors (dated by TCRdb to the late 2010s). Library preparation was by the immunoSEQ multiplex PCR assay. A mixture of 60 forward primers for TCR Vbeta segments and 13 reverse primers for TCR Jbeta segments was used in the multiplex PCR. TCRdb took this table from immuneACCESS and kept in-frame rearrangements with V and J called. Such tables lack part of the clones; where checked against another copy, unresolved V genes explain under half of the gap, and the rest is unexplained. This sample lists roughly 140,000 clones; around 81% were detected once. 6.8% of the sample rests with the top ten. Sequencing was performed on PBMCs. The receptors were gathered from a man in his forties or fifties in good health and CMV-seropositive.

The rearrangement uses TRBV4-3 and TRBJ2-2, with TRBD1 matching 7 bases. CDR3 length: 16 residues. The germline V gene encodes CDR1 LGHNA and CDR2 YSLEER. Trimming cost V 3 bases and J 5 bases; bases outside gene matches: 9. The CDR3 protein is CASSHVGGVGTGELFF. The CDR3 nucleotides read TGCGCCAGCAGCCATGTAGGGGGCGTCGGGACCGGGGAGCTGTTTTTT.

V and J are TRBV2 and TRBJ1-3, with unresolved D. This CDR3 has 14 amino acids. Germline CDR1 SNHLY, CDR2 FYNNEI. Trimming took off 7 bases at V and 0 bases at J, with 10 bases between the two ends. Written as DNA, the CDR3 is TGTGCCAGCAAGCCCGGGAGCTCTGGAAACACCATATATTTT. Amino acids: CASKPGSSGNTIYF.

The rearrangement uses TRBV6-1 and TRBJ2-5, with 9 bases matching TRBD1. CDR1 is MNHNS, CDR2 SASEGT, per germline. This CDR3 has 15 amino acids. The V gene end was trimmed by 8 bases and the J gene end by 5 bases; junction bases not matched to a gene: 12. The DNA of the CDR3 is TGTGCCAGCGGAGTGACAGGGGGGGGGAGGGAGACCCAGTACTTC. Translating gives CASGVTGGGRETQYF.

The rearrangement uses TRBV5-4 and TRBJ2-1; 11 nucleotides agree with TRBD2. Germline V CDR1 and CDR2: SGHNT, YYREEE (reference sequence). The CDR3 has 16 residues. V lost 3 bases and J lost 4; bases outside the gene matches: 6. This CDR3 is CASSSLAGGGYNEQFF. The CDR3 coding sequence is TGTGCCAGCAGCTCCTTAGCGGGAGGGGGGTACAATGAGCAGTTCTTC.

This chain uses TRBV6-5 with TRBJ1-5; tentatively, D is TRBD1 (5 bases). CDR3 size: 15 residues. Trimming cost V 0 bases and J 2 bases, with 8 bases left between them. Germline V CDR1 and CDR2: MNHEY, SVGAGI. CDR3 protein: CASSYSGQGNQPQHF. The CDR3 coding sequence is TGTGCCAGCAGTTACTCGGGGCAGGGCAATCAGCCCCAGCATTTT.

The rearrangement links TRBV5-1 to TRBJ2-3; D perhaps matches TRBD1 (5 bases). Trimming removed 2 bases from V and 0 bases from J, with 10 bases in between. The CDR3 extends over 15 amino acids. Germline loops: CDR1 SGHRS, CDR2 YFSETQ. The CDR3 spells CASSFRQPSTDTQYF. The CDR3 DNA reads TGCGCCAGCAGCTTCCGACAGCCTAGCACAGATACGCAGTATTTT.

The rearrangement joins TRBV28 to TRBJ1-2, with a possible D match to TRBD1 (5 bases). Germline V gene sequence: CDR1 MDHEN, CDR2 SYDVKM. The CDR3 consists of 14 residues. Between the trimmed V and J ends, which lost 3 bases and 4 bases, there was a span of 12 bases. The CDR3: CASSLGSGGYGYTF. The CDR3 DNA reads TGTGCCAGCAGTTTGGGCTCGGGGGGCTATGGCTACACCTTC.

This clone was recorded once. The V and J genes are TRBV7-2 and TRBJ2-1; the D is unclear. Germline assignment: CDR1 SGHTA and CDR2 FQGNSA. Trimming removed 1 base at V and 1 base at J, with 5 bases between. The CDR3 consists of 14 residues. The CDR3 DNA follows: TGTGCCAGCAGCTTAGATCGGTCCTACAATGAGCAGTTCTTC. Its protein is CASSLDRSYNEQFF.